The 17 T cell receptor beta chains below come from one sample, sequenced in a study of vaccination effects on CD4 cells after COVID-19. The antigens of these receptors remain unknown. Sequenced by immunoSEQ multiplex PCR; TCRdb stores in-frame clones only, minus some. The table lists approximately 30,000 clones, approximately 68% of them singletons. The ViraFEST assay expanded antigen-specific CD4+ T cells with viral peptide pools before sequencing. An approximately 10-day culture period preceded the isolation of CD4+ T cells. Participants each got two BNT162b2 or mRNA-1273 vaccine doses. The input for sequencing was CD4+ T cells from PBMCs cultured with SARS-CoV-2 spike peptides, taken after COVID-19 vaccination. These receptors were taken from a human donor who received a COVID-19 vaccine.

The chain links TRBV10-2 to TRBJ1-5; unclear D gene. The germline V gene encodes CDR1 WSHSY and CDR2 SAAADI. V was trimmed by 6 bases and J by 3 bases, leaving 6 bases between them. This CDR3 contains 12 residues. The CDR3 DNA is TGCGCCAGCAGCGAATACAATCAGCCCCAGCATTTT. The encoded protein is CASSEYNQPQHF.

CDR3 DNA sequence: TGTGCCAGCAGCTTGGACGGCGGGGGGATAATTGAGACCCAGTACTTC. Amino acids: CASSLDGGGIIETQYF. The rearrangement joins TRBV5-4 to TRBJ2-5; 8 positions match TRBD2. The trim removed 0 bases at V and 5 bases at J, leaving 9 bases unmatched. Germline lookup yields CDR1 SGHNT and CDR2 YYREEE (reference sequence). This CDR3 has 16 residues.

The chain employs TRBV4-1 and TRBJ1-1; possible D gene TRBD1, 5 bases. V lost 8 bases and J 0 bases, leaving 19 bases between the germline ends. CDR3 length equals 16 residues. Germline-derived CDR1 and CDR2 are MGHRA and YSYEKL. The CDR3 reads CASRGEGGGMNTEAFF. The CDR3 nucleotides are TGCGCCAGCCGCGGGGAGGGTGGGGGAATGAACACTGAAGCTTTCTTT.

This clone showed up just once. J is TRBJ2-1 and V is TRBV20-1; no reliable D call. Germline CDR1 and CDR2: DFQATT and SNEGSKA (reference sequence). V lost 7 bases to trimming and J lost 5 bases, with 9 bases between them. This CDR3 is 11 amino acids long. The CDR3 region is CSVTSNNEQFF. The DNA of the CDR3 is TGCAGTGTAACCAGTAACAATGAGCAGTTCTTC.

This clone was detected only a few times. This sequence joins TRBV25-1 and TRBJ1-1, with 7 bases lining up with TRBD1. With 6 bases clipped from V and 4 bases from J, the junction kept 8 bases outside the gene matches. The CDR3 runs 14 residues. CDR1 MGHDK and CDR2 SYGVNS come from the germline V gene. The DNA of the CDR3 is TGTGCCAGCAGGGCAGCAGGGGGGGCCACTGAAGCTTTCTTT. Protein sequence: CASRAAGGATEAFF.

The rearrangement links TRBV11-2 to TRBJ2-1; 11 bases align to TRBD2. The CDR3 extends over 19 amino acids. Germline V CDR1 and CDR2: SGHAT, FQNNGV. Trimming at V came to 1 base and at J to 8 bases, leaving 16 bases not matched to a gene. CDR3 in DNA: TGTGCCAGCAGCTTAGGGGCGAAGGGTAGCGGGGGGGCCGCGGATGAGCAGTTCTTC. It codes for CASSLGAKGSGGAADEQFF.

The chain recombines TRBV19 with TRBJ1-3, with D uncertain. CDR1 LNHDA and CDR2 SQIVND come from the germline V gene (reference sequence). Trimming left V 5 bases short and J 0 bases short, with 8 bases between. The CDR3 runs to 14 residues. CDR3 in amino acids: CASSFRDSGNTIYF. CDR3 DNA: TGTGCCAGTAGTTTCCGGGACTCTGGAAACACCATATATTTT.

The V and J genes are TRBV5-1 and TRBJ2-5; the D gene is possibly TRBD2 (7 bases). V lost 6 bases and J lost 0, with 9 bases in between. There are 13 residues in the CDR3. CDR1 is SGHRS and CDR2 is YFSETQ in the germline V gene. CDR3 protein: CASTGGYQETQYF. CDR3 coding DNA: TGCGCCAGCACGGGGGGCTACCAAGAGACCCAGTACTTC. Complete variable domain (other parts from reference TRBV5-1 and TRBJ2-5): KAGVTQTPRYLIKTRGQQVTLSCSPISGHRSVSWYQQTPGQGLQFLFEYFSETQRNKGNFPGRFSGRQFSNSRSEMNVSTLELGDSALYLCASTGGYQETQYFGPGTRLLVL.

This chain links TRBV24-1 with TRBJ2-5; D is unresolved. CDR3 length: 13 residues. The germline CDR1 and CDR2 sequences are KGHDR and SFDVKD. Trimming removed 2 bases at V and 1 base at J, with 4 bases between. CDR3 sequence reads: CATSDYSQETQYF. CDR3 bases: TGTGCCACCAGTGATTACAGCCAAGAGACCCAGTACTTC.

This clone turned up a few times. The J gene is TRBJ1-1, the V gene TRBV7-9; D may be TRBD1 (5 bases). V dropped 5 bases and J dropped 6 bases, with 25 bases sitting between them. Germline V gene sequence: CDR1 SEHNR, CDR2 FQNEAQ (reference sequence). CDR3 size: 17 residues. The CDR3 bases are TGTGCCAGCAGCCTCTCCCTTTTGACCGCCCGGGGACCTGAAGCTTTCTTT. This sequence encodes CASSLSLLTARGPEAFF. Variable domain in full (rest from reference TRBV7-9 and TRBJ1-1): DTGVSQNPRHKITKRGQNVTFRCDPISEHNRLYWYRQTLGQGPEFLTYFQNEAQLEKSRLLSDRFSAERPKGSFSTLEIQRTEQGDSAMYLCASSLSLLTARGPEAFFGQGTRLTVV.

This clone was found once. This chain connects TRBV10-2 to TRBJ1-1, with 7 bases fitting TRBD1. CDR3 length equals 13 residues. V shed 6 bases, J shed 4 bases, and the junction held 5 bases outside the gene matches. Germline V CDR1 and CDR2: WSHSY, SAAADI. This CDR3 reads CASRKGAPTEAFF. CDR3 bases: TGCGCCAGCAGGAAGGGGGCGCCCACTGAAGCTTTCTTT.

This clone was counted only a few times. The V call is TRBV11-2, the J call TRBJ1-2; the D is unclear. The CDR3 is 13 residues long. CDR1 is SGHAT and CDR2 is FQNNGV in the germline V gene. V lost 2 bases, J lost 3 bases, and 7 bases lay in between. CDR3 protein: CASSLSEDYGYTF. As DNA, the CDR3 is TGTGCCAGCAGCTTATCAGAAGACTATGGCTACACCTTC.

This rearrangement joins TRBV10-3 to TRBJ2-2; D remains ambiguous. The V end was cut by 10 bases, the J end by 4 bases, with 13 bases between. Germline V lookup: CDR1 ENHRY, CDR2 SYGVKD. This CDR3 has 13 amino acids. Written as DNA, the CDR3 is TGTGCCAACAACCGTGACCCCACCGGGGAGCTGTTTTTT. This gives the protein CANNRDPTGELFF.

This clone was counted only a few times. The chain carries TRBV10-1 and TRBJ2-7; TRBD2 matches 7 bases. The CDR3 spans 15 residues. The germline gives CDR1 WNHNN, CDR2 SYGVQD (reference sequence). Trimming took 5 bases from V and 3 from J; bases not matched to a gene: 10. The CDR3 nucleotides read TGCGCCAGCAGTAACGCGCGGGAGAGGGACTACGAGCAGTACTTC. Translated, it gives CASSNARERDYEQYF.

This clone was observed once. V gene TRBV6-1 combines with J gene TRBJ2-2; 8 nucleotides align to TRBD1. Germline CDR1 is MNHNS and CDR2 is SASEGT. V dropped 1 base and J dropped 5; count of bases not matched to a gene: 0. The CDR3 has 14 amino acids. CDR3: CASSEGTGTGELFF. The DNA for the CDR3 is TGTGCCAGCAGTGAAGGGACAGGGACCGGGGAGCTGTTTTTT.

The chain recombines TRBV5-1 with TRBJ2-5, with a weak D call TRBD1 (5 bases). V was pared by 3 bases and J by 5 bases, with 17 bases between. The CDR3 loop spans 15 amino acids. Germline-derived CDR1 and CDR2 are SGHRS and YFSETQ. CDR3 nucleotide sequence: TGCGCCAGCAGCTCACTGGACACCTATAGGGAGACCCAGTACTTC. It codes for CASSSLDTYRETQYF.

This chain joins TRBV6-6 and TRBJ2-3; D might be TRBD2 (5 bases). Germline V gene sequence: CDR1 MNHNY, CDR2 SVGAGI (reference sequence). The length of the CDR3 is 15 residues. Trimming stripped 6 bases from V and 0 bases from J, with 13 bases between. The CDR3 sequence is CASRLTGLSTDTQYF. CDR3 DNA sequence: TGTGCCAGCAGACTCACCGGACTGAGCACAGATACGCAGTATTTT.